These 10 T cell receptor beta chains were sequenced from one sample in a study of blood T cell repertoires in COVID-19. Sequencing was performed with immunoSEQ multiplex PCR; in TCRdb, only in-frame clones are kept and a portion is missing. In the table there are approximately 50,000 clones, about nine tenths of which are singletons. The sequenced sample consisted of peripheral blood. Source of these receptors: a man in his forties or fifties with active COVID-19.

The CDR3, as DNA: TGTGCCTGGAGTCCCCACCGGACAGGCGTTGTTGGTCAGCCCCAGCATTTT. Protein: CAWSPHRTGVVGQPQHF. The chain joins TRBV30 to TRBJ1-5; TRBD1 matches 7 bases. From germline, CDR1 is GTSNPN and CDR2 SVGIG (reference sequence). CDR3 length equals 17 residues. The V gene end was trimmed by 2 bases and the J gene end by 6 bases; junction bases not matched to a gene: 16.

The rearrangement uses TRBV18 and TRBJ2-3; 9 bases agree with TRBD1. Losses at the gene ends were 2 bases for V and 4 bases for J; bases not matched to a gene: 7. The germline V gene has CDR1 KGHSH and CDR2 LQKENI. CDR3 length: 16 residues. CDR3 sequence: CASSPMVGQGPDTQYF. The CDR3 region has the DNA TGTGCCAGCTCACCAATGGTGGGACAGGGCCCAGATACGCAGTATTTT. The full variable domain, completed using reference TRBV18 and TRBJ2-3, is NAGVMQNPRHLVRRRGQEARLRCSPMKGHSHVYWYRQLPEEGLKFMVYLQKENIIDESGMPKERFSAEFPKEGPSILRIQQVVRGDSAAYFCASSPMVGQGPDTQYFGPGTRLTVL.

The chain joins TRBV6-5 to TRBJ1-2; possible D gene TRBD1, 5 bases. With 6 bases removed from V and 4 bases from J, the gap between germline ends came to 15 bases. The CDR3 spans 14 residues. Germline V lookup: CDR1 MNHEY, CDR2 SVGAGI. The CDR3 sequence: CASRWGGTGYGYTF. The CDR3 DNA reads TGTGCCAGCAGGTGGGGAGGGACGGGCTATGGCTACACCTTC.

The CDR3 spells CASSNDRTDTQYF. Here the CDR3 DNA reads TGTGCCAGCAGCAACGACAGGACAGATACGCAGTATTTT. The chain uses TRBV5-4 and TRBJ2-3, with a tentative D call TRBD1 (6 bases). The CDR3 has 13 amino acids. CDR1 and CDR2 (germline): SGHNT, YYREEE (reference sequence). Trimming cost V 4 bases and J 3 bases, with 9 bases left between them. The full variable domain, its missing parts supplied by reference TRBV5-4 and TRBJ2-3, is ETGVTQSPTHLIKTRGQQVTLRCSSQSGHNTVSWYQQALGQGPQFIFQYYREEENGRGNFPPRFSGLQFPNYSSELNVNALELDDSALYLCASSNDRTDTQYFGPGTRLTVL.

The J gene is TRBJ2-5, the V gene TRBV5-1, with TRBD2 as a possible D gene (6 bases). CDR3 length: 13 residues. Germline lookup yields CDR1 SGHRS and CDR2 YFSETQ. Trimming cost V 0 bases and J 4 bases, with 7 bases left between them. CDR3 DNA: TGCGCCAGCAGCTTGGAGGGAGGAGAGACCCAGTACTTC. Translating gives CASSLEGGETQYF.

The chain joins TRBV13 to TRBJ2-7, with D maybe TRBD1 (5 bases). Deletions cut 0 bases from V and 10 bases from J, with 13 bases between. CDR1 is PRHDT and CDR2 is FYEKMQ in the germline V gene (reference sequence). This CDR3 contains 13 residues. The CDR3 nucleotides are TGTGCCAGCAGCTTAGGAGCCCGGCAGGGCCAGTACTTC. This gives the protein CASSLGARQGQYF.

The rearrangement joins TRBV19 to TRBJ2-3; maybe TRBD2 (6 bases). CDR1 is LNHDA, CDR2 SQIVND, per germline (reference sequence). The CDR3 is 14 amino acids. V lost 6 bases and J lost 0, with 10 bases in between. In nucleotides, the CDR3 is TGTGCCAGTAGGCGGGGAATAAGCACAGATACGCAGTATTTT. This encodes CASRRGISTDTQYF.

This clone was seen only once. The chain links TRBV7-9 to TRBJ1-5, with D hard to call. Trimming took off 4 bases at V and 5 bases at J, with 6 bases between the two ends. CDR1 is SEHNR, CDR2 FQNEAQ, per germline (reference sequence). The CDR3 spans 12 residues. The DNA of the CDR3 is TGTGCCAGCAGCTCCCCCGATCAGCCCCAGCATTTT. Its protein is CASSSPDQPQHF. The full variable domain, completed using reference TRBV7-9 and TRBJ1-5, is DTGVSQNPRHKITKRGQNVTFRCDPISEHNRLYWYRQTLGQGPEFLTYFQNEAQLEKSRLLSDRFSAERPKGSFSTLEIQRTEQGDSAMYLCASSSPDQPQHFGDGTRLSIL.

This clone was seen a single time. This chain uses TRBV29-1 with TRBJ2-1, with D possibly being TRBD2 (6 bases). This CDR3 contains 15 residues. V gave up 6 bases and J gave up 0 bases, with 15 bases separating them. The V gene's germline CDR1 is SQVTM and CDR2 ANQGSEA. CDR3 DNA sequence: TGCAGCGTGCCCGGGAGCGAGAGCTCCTACAATGAGCAGTTCTTC. Its translation is CSVPGSESSYNEQFF.

The sample holds one count of this clone. In DNA, the CDR3 is TGTGCCAGCAGCCTACCGACAGGGAGCTACGAGCAGTACTTC. Protein product: CASSLPTGSYEQYF. The chain carries TRBV11-2 and TRBJ2-7, with 7 bases identical to TRBD1. The V gene's germline CDR1 is SGHAT and CDR2 FQNNGV. The junction had 7 bases not matched to a gene; V was cut back by 5 bases and J by 3 bases. The CDR3 consists of 14 residues. Full variable domain (missing parts from reference TRBV11-2 and TRBJ2-7): EAGVAQSPRYKIIEKRQSVAFWCNPISGHATLYWYQQILGQGPKLLIQFQNNGVVDDSQLPKDRFSAERLKGVDSTLKIQPAKLEDSAVYLCASSLPTGSYEQYFGPGTRLTVT.